The 10 T cell receptor beta chains below all came from one sample that was sequenced in a study of beta chain features in type 1 diabetes. The investigators reverse transcribed all of the isolated RNA, so they sequenced expressed TCRB transcripts. The protocol was immunoSEQ multiplex PCR, while the TCRdb copy is restricted to in-frame clones and leaves out a portion. The table records about 220,000 clones, roughly a tenth of them present only once. Source material: central memory CD4+ T cells from blood. The origin of the receptors is a young man in good health.

This clone has a handful of counts. This chain connects TRBV6-6 to TRBJ1-2; no firm D call. Germline V CDR1 and CDR2: MNHNY, SVGAGI (reference sequence). V shed 2 bases and J shed 4 bases, with 11 bases lying between them. This CDR3 contains 14 residues. CDR3 amino acids: CASSYDPWGYGYTF. CDR3 DNA: TGTGCCAGCAGTTACGATCCCTGGGGCTATGGCTACACCTTC.

The chain is built from TRBV5-5 and TRBJ1-5; tentatively, D is TRBD1 (6 bases). This CDR3 comprises 16 residues. V lost 3 bases, J lost 4 bases, and 17 bases lay in between. From germline, CDR1 is SGHKS and CDR2 YYEKEE (reference sequence). As DNA, the CDR3 is TGTGCCAGCAGCTCCCGTTCCGGGGGCCATAATCAGCCCCAGCATTTT. It yields the protein CASSSRSGGHNQPQHF.

The chain recombines TRBV7-6 with TRBJ2-1; D not certain. Germline V lookup: CDR1 SGHVS, CDR2 FNYEAQ. This CDR3 region has 15 residues. V gave up 7 bases and J gave up 6 bases, with 19 bases separating them. The CDR3: CASTQSGPLSNEQFF. CDR3 DNA sequence: TGTGCCAGCACCCAGTCCGGCCCCCTCTCCAATGAGCAGTTCTTC.

The V and J genes are TRBV7-6 and TRBJ2-1; 8 bases fit TRBD2. The CDR3 loop spans 16 amino acids. V lost 5 bases, J lost 7 bases, and 13 bases stayed unmatched. Germline V gene lookup returns CDR1 SGHVS and CDR2 FNYEAQ. This chain's CDR3 is CASSPRGAGAENEQFF. In DNA, the CDR3 is TGTGCCAGCAGCCCTCGGGGAGCGGGAGCAGAAAATGAGCAGTTCTTC. The whole variable domain, remainder taken from reference TRBV7-6 and TRBJ2-1, is GAGVSQSPRYKVTKRGQDVALRCDPISGHVSLYWYRQALGQGPEFLTYFNYEAQQDKSGLPNDRFSAERPEGSISTLTIQRTEQRDSAMYRCASSPRGAGAENEQFFGPGTRLTVL.

This clone was seen a few times. The genes are TRBV6-1 and TRBJ2-3; possible D gene TRBD2, 6 bases. CDR3 length equals 13 residues. Trimming shortened V by 10 bases and J by 2 bases, and 13 bases separated the two germline ends. Germline CDR1 is MNHNS and CDR2 is SASEGT. The CDR3 spells CAIMRENTDTQYF. DNA for the CDR3: TGTGCCATCATGCGGGAAAACACAGATACGCAGTATTTT.

DNA of the CDR3: TGTGCCAGCAGCTTCGGAGCGTCGCTCTCTGAAGCTTTCTTT. Amino acids: CASSFGASLSEAFF. The chain carries TRBV7-2 and TRBJ1-1, with unresolved D. With 3 bases removed from V and 6 bases from J, the gap between germline ends came to 14 bases. CDR1 SGHTA and CDR2 FQGNSA come from the germline V gene. This CDR3 contains 14 residues.

The chain uses TRBV25-1 and TRBJ2-3, with D tentatively TRBD2 (5 bases). Trimming removed 5 bases at V and 4 bases at J, with 16 bases between. From germline, CDR1 is MGHDK and CDR2 SYGVNS. CDR3 length equals 15 residues. The CDR3 is CASSQWGAGADTQYF. CDR3 coding DNA: TGTGCCAGCAGTCAATGGGGAGCCGGCGCAGATACGCAGTATTTT.

This clone occurred a few times. The J gene is TRBJ1-2, the V gene TRBV6-1; no clear D. CDR1 MNHNS and CDR2 SASEGT come from the germline V gene. The CDR3 spans 14 residues. The V and J ends lost 1 base and 5 bases respectively, with 11 bases between them. DNA for the CDR3: TGTGCCAGCAGTGAAGTCGGAGAACCGTATGGCTACACCTTC. As protein: CASSEVGEPYGYTF.

This clone showed up just a few times. The V and J genes are TRBV30 and TRBJ2-7; tentative D call: TRBD1 (6 bases). The V end was cut by 3 bases, the J end by 3 bases, with 9 bases between. The CDR3 length is 12 residues. Germline V CDR1 and CDR2: GTSNPN, SVGIG (reference sequence). The CDR3 nucleotides are TGTGCCTGGAGGGACAGTCGCTACGAGCAGTACTTC. As protein: CAWRDSRYEQYF.

The gene calls are TRBV29-1 and TRBJ2-7; D perhaps matches TRBD1 (5 bases). The CDR3 has 12 amino acids. The germline CDR1 and CDR2 sequences are SQVTM and ANQGSEA. Trimming cost V 6 bases and J 6 bases, with 15 bases left between them. The CDR3 sequence is CSVVVGRGEQYF. CDR3 coding DNA: TGCAGCGTCGTAGTAGGTAGGGGCGAGCAGTACTTC.